The next 14 T cell receptor beta chains were all read from a single sample in a study of shared clonotypes between healthy human individuals. The assay was immunoSEQ multiplex PCR, and TCRdb's table has in-frame clones only and misses some. The sample has roughly 2 million clones, approximately 94% seen once. The specimen was naive CD4+ T cells sorted from blood. Subset denoted: CD45RA+ positively selected. The receptors shown here come from a man aged 18 to 30 in good health.

This clone has a single count. This chain connects TRBV30 to TRBJ1-1; D gene uncertain. Trimming removed 3 bases at V and 6 bases at J, with 14 bases between. Germline V CDR1 and CDR2: GTSNPN, SVGIG (reference sequence). The CDR3 is made up of 13 amino acids. CDR3 sequence: CAWSALSRAEAFF. CDR3 nucleotides: TGTGCCTGGAGCGCGCTAAGTCGGGCTGAAGCTTTCTTT.

The chain joins TRBV5-6 to TRBJ2-2, with 7 nucleotides matching TRBD1. Germline loops: CDR1 SGHDT, CDR2 YYEEEE. With V trimmed by 2 bases and J by 3 bases, 7 bases remained unmatched. This CDR3 has 16 amino acids. CDR3 sequence (DNA): TGTGCCAGCAGCTTTACCGGGACAGTTCACACCGGGGAGCTGTTTTTT. It encodes CASSFTGTVHTGELFF.

On this clone: Within the sample, other DNA sequences also encode this same CDR3. The chain links TRBV6-5 to TRBJ1-1; D possibly corresponds to TRBD1 (5 bases). This CDR3 comprises 14 residues. Germline loops: CDR1 MNHEY, CDR2 SVGAGI. Between the trimmed V and J ends, which lost 4 bases and 0 bases, there was a span of 9 bases. CDR3 nucleotides: TGTGCCAGCAGTTCCCGGGGCATGAACACTGAAGCTTTCTTT. The encoded protein is CASSSRGMNTEAFF.

This chain joins TRBV5-4 and TRBJ2-3, with no clear D. Trimming removed 4 bases at V and 6 bases at J, with 9 bases between. CDR3 size: 12 residues. CDR1 is SGHNT, CDR2 YYREEE, per germline (reference sequence). CDR3 DNA sequence: TGTGCCAGCAGCCCGTTCGGGGATACGCAGTATTTT. It yields the protein CASSPFGDTQYF.

A remark on this clone: Distinct nucleotide sequences in the sample also encode this CDR3. V is TRBV5-1 and J is TRBJ1-2; 7 nucleotides agree with TRBD1. V lost 2 bases, J lost 7 bases, and 5 bases stayed unmatched. The CDR3 is made up of 13 amino acids. Germline V gene data show CDR1 as SGHRS and CDR2 as YFSETQ. The CDR3 loop reads CASSLDRASGYTF. In nucleotides, the CDR3 is TGCGCCAGCAGCTTAGACAGGGCAAGTGGCTACACCTTC.

This clone came up once. The sample carries other DNA sequences with the same CDR3. The chain has TRBV9 and TRBJ2-1; 8 nucleotides align to TRBD2. The length of the CDR3 is 15 residues. The V and J ends lost 5 bases and 0 bases, in that order; junction bases with no gene match: 4. The germline V gene has CDR1 SGDLS and CDR2 YYNGEE. CDR3 sequence (DNA): TGTGCCAGCAGTGTTAGCGGGACCTCCTACAATGAGCAGTTCTTC. It is translated as CASSVSGTSYNEQFF.

A word on this clone: The sample has other DNA sequences that encode this CDR3 too. This chain connects TRBV6-5 to TRBJ1-5; 7 bases align to TRBD1. V was clipped by 6 bases and J by 0 bases; unmatched bases: 5. Germline lookup yields CDR1 MNHEY and CDR2 SVGAGI. The CDR3 runs to 15 residues. Here the CDR3 reads CASSPGQYSNQPQHF. The DNA for the CDR3 is TGTGCCAGCAGCCCGGGACAGTATAGCAATCAGCCCCAGCATTTT.

This chain joins TRBV2 and TRBJ2-7; D possibly corresponds to TRBD1 (6 bases). The CDR3 has 12 amino acids. Trimming took 5 bases from V and 9 from J, leaving 14 bases between them. Germline CDR1 and CDR2: SNHLY and FYNNEI. CDR3 region: CASSTDRTRQYF. The CDR3 bases are TGTGCCAGCAGTACGGACAGAACAAGGCAGTACTTC.

Here the CDR3 DNA reads TGTGCCTGGAGTGTACTAAACATCCAGTACTTC. Translating gives CAWSVLNIQYF. V is TRBV30 and J is TRBJ2-5; D is ambiguous. Germline assignment: CDR1 GTSNPN and CDR2 SVGIG (reference sequence). V was pared by 0 bases and J by 10 bases, with 9 bases between. CDR3 size: 11 residues.

The gene calls are TRBV2 and TRBJ2-5, with 10 bases that match TRBD1. The CDR3 extends over 14 amino acids. Germline values: CDR1 SNHLY, CDR2 FYNNEI. The trim removed 7 bases at V and 3 bases at J, leaving 5 bases unmatched. The CDR3 DNA follows: TGTGCCAGCAACTCCGGGACAGGGGAAGAGACCCAGTACTTC. Translated: CASNSGTGEETQYF.

The V call is TRBV6-1, the J call TRBJ1-2; weak D call: TRBD1 (6 bases). Trimming took off 8 bases at V and 1 base at J, with 14 bases between the two ends. Germline V lookup: CDR1 MNHNS, CDR2 SASEGT. The length of the CDR3 is 14 residues. CDR3 residues: CASGGRQINYGYTF. In nucleotides, the CDR3 is TGTGCCAGCGGGGGCAGACAGATTAACTATGGCTACACCTTC.

The gene calls are TRBV10-2 and TRBJ1-1, with D possibly matching TRBD1 (6 bases). The CDR3 spans 13 residues. In germline, CDR1 is WSHSY, CDR2 SAAADI. V lost 2 bases to trimming and J lost 4 bases, with 8 bases between them. CDR3 bases: TGCGCCAGCAGTGAGCTGGGGGCCACTGAAGCTTTCTTT. Encoded protein: CASSELGATEAFF.

This CDR3 reads CASSRWRLAGLQETQYF. The CDR3 DNA sequence: TGTGCCAGTAGCCGTTGGAGACTAGCGGGGCTCCAAGAGACCCAGTACTTC. The genes are TRBV19 and TRBJ2-5; the match to TRBD2 covers 11 bases. Germline V lookup: CDR1 LNHDA, CDR2 SQIVND (reference sequence). V was pared by 6 bases and J by 1 base, with 10 bases of the junction left unmatched. The CDR3 consists of 17 residues. Full variable domain (outside the CDR3, taken from reference TRBV19 and TRBJ2-5): DGGITQSPKYLFRKEGQNVTLSCEQNLNHDAMYWYRQDPGQGLRLIYYSQIVNDFQKGDIAEGYSVSREKKESFPLTVTSAQKNPTAFYLCASSRWRLAGLQETQYFGPGTRLLVL.

The rearrangement joins TRBV27 to TRBJ2-5; D not resolved. This CDR3 is 15 amino acids long. The V and J ends lost 5 bases and 1 base respectively, with 14 bases between them. CDR1 is MNHEY and CDR2 is SMNVEV in the germline V gene (reference sequence). The CDR3 loop reads CASSATTFPQETQYF. The CDR3 DNA follows: TGTGCCAGCAGTGCAACAACATTTCCCCAAGAGACCCAGTACTTC.